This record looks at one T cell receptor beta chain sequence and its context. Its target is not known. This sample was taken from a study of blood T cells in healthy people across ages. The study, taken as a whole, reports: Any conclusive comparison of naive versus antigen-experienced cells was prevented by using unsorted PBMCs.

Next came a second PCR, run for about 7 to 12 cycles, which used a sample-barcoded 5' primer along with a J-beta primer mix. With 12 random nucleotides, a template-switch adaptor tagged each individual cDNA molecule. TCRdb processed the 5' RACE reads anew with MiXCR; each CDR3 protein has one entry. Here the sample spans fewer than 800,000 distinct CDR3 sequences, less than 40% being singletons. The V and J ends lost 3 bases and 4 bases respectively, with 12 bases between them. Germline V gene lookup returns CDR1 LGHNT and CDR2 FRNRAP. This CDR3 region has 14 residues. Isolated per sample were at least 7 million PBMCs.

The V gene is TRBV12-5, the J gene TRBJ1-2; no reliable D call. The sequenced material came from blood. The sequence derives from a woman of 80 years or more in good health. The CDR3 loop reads CASGFQESSYGYTF. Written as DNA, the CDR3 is TGTGCTAGTGGTTTCCAGGAATCGAGCTATGGCTACACCTTC.